These T cell receptor beta chains were read from a single sample in a study of shared clonotypes between healthy human individuals. Data came from immunoSEQ multiplex PCR; TCRdb stores just in-frame clones and leaves some out. The sample lists approximately 620,000 clones, approximately 97% seen once, with about 0.06% in the top ten. Sequenced sample: naive CD4+ T cells sorted from blood. The source is a young woman in good health. Both conserved end residues are part of each CDR3. The D gene is left open where the match is weak. Rows give clone size only sometimes, using once, few, many, or a class for an expanded clone.

v_call	j_call	clone_size	d_call	cdr3_nt	cdr3_aa
TRBV30	TRBJ2-7	NA	TRBD2	TGTGCCTGGAGTTGGGAGATAACTAGCGGGAGGGCCTACGAGCAGTACTTC	CAWSWEITSGRAYEQYF
TRBV28	TRBJ2-1	NA	NA	TGTGCCAGCAGTTCGGGGTATGAGCAGTTCTTC	CASSSGYEQFF
TRBV19	TRBJ2-2	NA	TRBD2	TGTGCCAGTAGTTATAGCGGGAGGGAACTTTGGGAGCTGTTTTTT	CASSYSGRELWELFF
TRBV2	TRBJ2-1	NA	TRBD2	TGTGCCAGCAGTGCTCGTCTAGCGGGCTTGAGCTCCTACAATGAGCAGTTCTTC	CASSARLAGLSSYNEQFF
TRBV28	TRBJ2-7	NA	TRBD1	TGTGCCAGCAGTTTGCGGGACAGGGGCTACGAGCAGTACTTC	CASSLRDRGYEQYF
TRBV10-3	TRBJ2-5	NA	TRBD2	TGTGCCATCAAGGCCGCGGGGGCTAGCGGGAGTCGGGAGACCCAGTACTTC	CAIKAAGASGSRETQYF
TRBV6-1	TRBJ1-5	few	NA	TGTGCCAGCAGTCTAAATAATCAGCCCCAGCATTTT	CASSLNNQPQHF
TRBV9	TRBJ2-2	NA	NA	TGTGCCAGCAGCCCCCGGACTGCGAACACCGGGGAGCTGTTTTTT	CASSPRTANTGELFF
TRBV10-2	TRBJ2-1	NA	NA	TGCGCCAGCAGCCTGCGCACGGACAGCAATGAGCAGTTCTTC	CASSLRTDSNEQFF
TRBV19	TRBJ1-2	NA	NA	TGTGCCAGTAGTACTGGATTGAGGGGCTACACCTTC	CASSTGLRGYTF
TRBV5-8	TRBJ2-1	NA	TRBD2	TGTGCCAGCAGCTTCGCGGGAGTGGGTGAGCAGTTCTTC	CASSFAGVGEQFF
TRBV10-3	TRBJ1-2	once	NA	TGTGCCATACAGGCTGGAGCAAACTATGGCTACACCTTC	CAIQAGANYGYTF
TRBV28	TRBJ1-1	NA	NA	TGTGCCAGCAAGGGGGGCGCCGGCACTGAAGCTTTCTTT	CASKGGAGTEAFF
TRBV7-3	TRBJ2-3	once	NA	TGTGCCAGCAGCTTTCGGGGAGGCACAGATACGCAGTATTTT	CASSFRGGTDTQYF
TRBV28	TRBJ2-2	NA	TRBD1	TGTGCCAGCAGGTCGGGACAGGGGGCTGTCGGGGAGCTGTTTTTT	CASRSGQGAVGELFF
TRBV7-9	TRBJ1-1	NA	NA	TGTGCCAGCAGAACCTTCAAGAACACTGAAGCTTTCTTT	CASRTFKNTEAFF
TRBV5-1	TRBJ1-1	NA	TRBD1	TGCGCCAGCAGCTCTGGACAGGAGAACACTGAAGCTTTCTTT	CASSSGQENTEAFF
TRBV27	TRBJ1-6	NA	NA	TGTGCCAGCAGTTCTTCATCCTCACCCCTCCACTTT	CASSSSSSPLHF
TRBV5-4	TRBJ2-1	NA	TRBD2	TGTGCCAGCAGCTTTTCCCCACAGCGGGAGAGTGAGCAGTTCTTC	CASSFSPQRESEQFF
TRBV25-1	TRBJ1-1	NA	NA	TGTGCCAGCAGCACCCGCACAGGGTTCGCTGAAGCTTTCTTT	CASSTRTGFAEAFF
TRBV18	TRBJ2-7	NA	NA	TGTGCCAGCTCACCAGAAGGCTACGAGCAGTACTTC	CASSPEGYEQYF
TRBV6-1	TRBJ2-7	NA	NA	TGTGCCAGCAGTCGGGACTCTTTCGACGAGCAGTACTTC	CASSRDSFDEQYF
TRBV7-3	TRBJ2-1	NA	TRBD2	TGTGCCAGCAGCCTCGGACTAGCGGGATACAATGAGCAGTTCTTC	CASSLGLAGYNEQFF
TRBV6-6	TRBJ2-2	NA	TRBD2	TGTGCCAGCAGCGACGGACTAGCGTCGAACACCGGGGAGCTGTTTTTT	CASSDGLASNTGELFF
TRBV19	TRBJ2-2	NA	TRBD1	TGTGCCAGTAGTAGGACAGGGGCGGTCGGGGAGCTGTTTTTT	CASSRTGAVGELFF
TRBV5-1	TRBJ2-4	NA	NA	TGCGCCAGCAGCTTGGTTGGGGAAAACATTCAGTACTTC	CASSLVGENIQYF
TRBV28	TRBJ1-2	NA	TRBD1	TGTGCCAGCAGCCTAGGAACAGGGGCCTATGGCTACACCTTC	CASSLGTGAYGYTF
TRBV19	TRBJ1-1	NA	TRBD1	TGTGCCAGTAGTCTAAGACAGGGTGTCAACACTGAAGCTTTCTTT	CASSLRQGVNTEAFF
TRBV5-1	TRBJ2-7	NA	NA	TGCGCCAGCAGCGGCCGGGGACCCTTTTACGAGCAGTACTTC	CASSGRGPFYEQYF
TRBV10-1	TRBJ2-7	NA	TRBD2	TGCGCCAGCAGTGATAGCGGGGCCGAGCAGTACTTC	CASSDSGAEQYF
TRBV19	TRBJ1-1	NA	TRBD1	TGTGCCAGTAGCAAACAGGGGGGGATGAACACTGAAGCTTTCTTT	CASSKQGGMNTEAFF
TRBV7-6	TRBJ2-1	NA	TRBD2	TGTGCCAGCAGCCCTATGCCCAGCGGGACCCCCTATGAGCAGTTCTTC	CASSPMPSGTPYEQFF
TRBV4-1	TRBJ2-7	NA	TRBD2	TGCGCCAGCAGCAAACCGGGACTAGCGCTCACCTACGAGCAGTACTTC	CASSKPGLALTYEQYF
TRBV2	TRBJ2-2	NA	TRBD1	TGTGCCAGCCACAATCCCGGGACAGGGTTTGGCGGGGAGCTGTTTTTT	CASHNPGTGFGGELFF
TRBV5-1	TRBJ2-2	NA	TRBD1	TGCGCCAGCAGCACCTCCCCGGGACAGGGGGCAAGGACCGGGGAGCTGTTTTTT	CASSTSPGQGARTGELFF
TRBV6-1	TRBJ1-1	NA	NA	TGTGCCAGCAGTATGACAGTCAACACTGAAGCTTTCTTT	CASSMTVNTEAFF
TRBV7-2	TRBJ2-7	NA	NA	TGTGCCAGCAGCGGCAGGCGAACTGGCGAGCAGTACTTC	CASSGRRTGEQYF
TRBV6-5	TRBJ2-5	once	TRBD1	TGTGCCAGCAGACGACAGGGACAAACGACCCAGTACTTC	CASRRQGQTTQYF
TRBV10-2	TRBJ2-7	NA	NA	TGCGCCAGCAGACTCGACAGGCCATCGCACGAGCAGTACTTC	CASRLDRPSHEQYF
TRBV28	TRBJ1-4	NA	NA	TGTGCCAGCAGTTTCATAGAGGCCTTGGGGGAAAAACTGTTTTTT	CASSFIEALGEKLFF
TRBV27	TRBJ2-3	once	NA	TGTGCCAGCAGTTTAGGGGGGAGGTATACGCAGTATTTT	CASSLGGRYTQYF
TRBV7-8	TRBJ1-5	once	TRBD1	TGTGCCAGCAGCCGTACCAGGGGGCCGAGCAATCAGCCCCAGCATTTT	CASSRTRGPSNQPQHF
TRBV13	TRBJ2-7	NA	TRBD2	TGTGCCAGCAGTCTAGCGGGATTCTACGAGCAGTACTTC	CASSLAGFYEQYF
TRBV5-1	TRBJ2-1	NA	TRBD2	TGCGCCAGCAGCTTAGCACCGGGACTAGCGGGTAACAATGAGCAGTTCTTC	CASSLAPGLAGNNEQFF
TRBV4-1	TRBJ2-5	NA	NA	TGCGCCAGCAGCCAAGGCATCCAGGAGACCCAGTACTTC	CASSQGIQETQYF
TRBV9	TRBJ2-1	NA	TRBD2	TGTGCCAGCAGCCCTGGGACTAGCGGAGCCTACAATGAGCAGTTCTTC	CASSPGTSGAYNEQFF
TRBV4-2	TRBJ2-5	NA	TRBD2	TGTGCCAGCAGCCGGGCTAGCGGAGCTGGGGGGGAGACCCAGTACTTC	CASSRASGAGGETQYF
TRBV5-1	TRBJ1-1	NA	NA	TGCGCCAGCAGCTTTTTGACCGAGAACACTGAAGCTTTCTTT	CASSFLTENTEAFF
TRBV7-6	TRBJ2-5	NA	NA	TGTGCCAGCAGCTTAGGGAGCATAAAAGAGACCCAGTACTTC	CASSLGSIKETQYF
TRBV10-3	TRBJ2-3	NA	TRBD2	TGTGCCATCAGGACGGGACTAGCATCCCCCGCAGATACGCAGTATTTT	CAIRTGLASPADTQYF
TRBV5-1	TRBJ2-1	NA	NA	TGCGCCAGCAGCTATGGGCCGACCAGCTCCTACAATGAGCAGTTCTTC	CASSYGPTSSYNEQFF
TRBV13	TRBJ2-6	NA	NA	TGTGCCAGCAGCGGGGGGGCGGCCAACGTCCTGACTTTC	CASSGGAANVLTF